What follows describes a single TCR beta chain. Its recognized antigen is unknown. One end of the junction fails to match germline, which may point to a read error. The data derive from a study of response to subunit inactivated influenza vaccine listed by TCRdb under 2018. Background for the entire study: The study used deep quantitative T cell receptor repertoire profiling to track responses to a trivalent subunit inactivated influenza vaccine.

Points the paper makes about the study in general: The authors proposed that each seasonal influenza vaccination may bring in only a limited number of new T cells.

Library prep was done by RT-PCR. Sequencing took place on an Illumina HiSeq 2500. The public sequencing data were trimmed at Q25 with fastp and processed into clonotypes with MiXCR by TCRdb, which kept only in-frame beta chains. Every entry covers one CDR3 protein and lists the most common genes and DNA from its rows. This sample holds 400,000 to 650,000 distinct CDR3 sequences; 6.5% to 8% were observed only once. In total, the top ten clones hold over 10% of the sample. The source is a man aged 50-75 years who received an inactivated influenza vaccine. Donor details come from another sample of the same person, matched by shared clones. This specimen was PBMCs from blood, taken roughly 24 months after vaccination.

The DNA sequence is given as TGTGCTAGCAGCTCGGGACTAGCGGGCGGGGAGCTGTTTTTT. This yields the protein CASSSGLAGGELFF. The V and J genes are TRBV7-7 and TRBJ2-2, with 12 middle bases fitting TRBD2. Per the germline V gene (reference sequence), SSHAT is the CDR1 and FNYEAQ is the CDR2. The CDR3 runs 14 amino acids, cysteine and phenylalanine included. Of all the DNA, just the CDR3 is kept, 42 bases in frame from base 1.